This TCR beta chain is drawn from a study of cytomegalovirus exposure and HLA in healthy donors. In the study overall: Tens of millions of unique TCRs, all from HLA-typed donors, were included in an early release of the data. Study-wide results and limits: Presence/absence analyses rested on an assumption that sequencing depth was roughly uniform across donors. With later analysis, a missense DCLRE1C variant became linked to TCR beta V- and J-gene trimming. TCR beta sequences numbering roughly 16,000 were associated with HLA alleles at 0.05 false discovery rate in a later analysis.

13 Jbeta primers and 60 Vbeta primers were used for the PCR. TCRdb's table, derived via immunoSEQ multiplex PCR, lists solely in-frame clones and lacks some. The sample carries 120,000 or so clones, about 90% recorded once. Points on this clone: Antigen specificity is unknown.

Trimming shortened V by 6 bases and J by 4 bases, and 28 bases separated the two germline ends. The germline V gene encodes CDR1 MDHEN and CDR2 SYDVKM. The CDR3 covers 19 residues. The specimen was PBMCs. This chain links TRBV28 with TRBJ1-5; maybe TRBD1 (6 bases). This sequence originates from a man aged 40-55 years in good health and CMV-seronegative. The CDR3 protein is CASSQTPSAARTDNQPQHF. The CDR3 bases are TGTGCCAGCAGCCAAACCCCTTCCGCGGCTAGGACAGATAATCAGCCCCAGCATTTT.